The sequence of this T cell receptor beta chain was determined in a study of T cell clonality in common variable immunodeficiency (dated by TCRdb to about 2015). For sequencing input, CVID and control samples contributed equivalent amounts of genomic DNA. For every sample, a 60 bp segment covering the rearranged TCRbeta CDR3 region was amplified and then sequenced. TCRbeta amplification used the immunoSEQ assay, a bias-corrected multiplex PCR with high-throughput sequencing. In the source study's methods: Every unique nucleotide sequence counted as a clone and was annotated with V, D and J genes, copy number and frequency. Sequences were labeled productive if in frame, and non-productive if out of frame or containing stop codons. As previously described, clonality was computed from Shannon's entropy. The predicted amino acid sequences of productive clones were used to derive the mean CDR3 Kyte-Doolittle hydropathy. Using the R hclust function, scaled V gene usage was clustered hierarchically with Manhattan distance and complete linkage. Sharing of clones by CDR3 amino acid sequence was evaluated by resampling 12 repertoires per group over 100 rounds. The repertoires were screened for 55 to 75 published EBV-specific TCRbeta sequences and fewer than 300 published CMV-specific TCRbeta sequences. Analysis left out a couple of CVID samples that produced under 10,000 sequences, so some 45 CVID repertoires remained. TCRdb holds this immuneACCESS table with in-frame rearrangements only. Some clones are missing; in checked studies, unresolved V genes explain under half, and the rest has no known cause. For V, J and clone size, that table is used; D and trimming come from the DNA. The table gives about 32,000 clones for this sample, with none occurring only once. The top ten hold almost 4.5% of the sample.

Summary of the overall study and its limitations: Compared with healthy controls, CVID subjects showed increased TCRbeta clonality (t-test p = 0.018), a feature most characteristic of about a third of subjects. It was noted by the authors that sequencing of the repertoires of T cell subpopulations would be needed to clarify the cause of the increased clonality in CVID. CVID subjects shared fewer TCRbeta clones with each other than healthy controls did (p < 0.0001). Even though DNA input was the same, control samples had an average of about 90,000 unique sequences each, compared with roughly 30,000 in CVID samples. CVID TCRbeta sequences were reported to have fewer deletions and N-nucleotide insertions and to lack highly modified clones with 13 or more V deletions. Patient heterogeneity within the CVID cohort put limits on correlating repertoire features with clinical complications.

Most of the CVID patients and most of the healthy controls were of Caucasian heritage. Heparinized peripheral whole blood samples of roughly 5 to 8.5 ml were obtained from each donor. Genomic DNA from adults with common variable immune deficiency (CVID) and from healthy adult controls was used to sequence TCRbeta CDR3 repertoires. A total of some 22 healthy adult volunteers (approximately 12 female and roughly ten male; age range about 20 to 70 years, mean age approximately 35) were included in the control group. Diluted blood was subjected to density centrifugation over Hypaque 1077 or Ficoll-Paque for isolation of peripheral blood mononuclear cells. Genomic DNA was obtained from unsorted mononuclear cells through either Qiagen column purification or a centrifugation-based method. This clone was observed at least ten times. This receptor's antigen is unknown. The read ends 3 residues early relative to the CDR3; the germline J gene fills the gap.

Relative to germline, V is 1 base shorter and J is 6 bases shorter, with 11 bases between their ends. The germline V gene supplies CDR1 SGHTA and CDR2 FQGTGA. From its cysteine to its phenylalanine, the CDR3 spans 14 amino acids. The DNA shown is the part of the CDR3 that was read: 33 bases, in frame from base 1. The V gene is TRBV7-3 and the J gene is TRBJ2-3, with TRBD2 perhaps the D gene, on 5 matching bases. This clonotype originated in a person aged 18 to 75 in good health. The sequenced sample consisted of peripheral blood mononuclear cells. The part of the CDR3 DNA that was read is TGTGCCAGCAGCTTAAGTGTTGGCGGGGATACG. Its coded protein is CASSLSVGGDT. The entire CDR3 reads CASSLSVGGDTQYF.